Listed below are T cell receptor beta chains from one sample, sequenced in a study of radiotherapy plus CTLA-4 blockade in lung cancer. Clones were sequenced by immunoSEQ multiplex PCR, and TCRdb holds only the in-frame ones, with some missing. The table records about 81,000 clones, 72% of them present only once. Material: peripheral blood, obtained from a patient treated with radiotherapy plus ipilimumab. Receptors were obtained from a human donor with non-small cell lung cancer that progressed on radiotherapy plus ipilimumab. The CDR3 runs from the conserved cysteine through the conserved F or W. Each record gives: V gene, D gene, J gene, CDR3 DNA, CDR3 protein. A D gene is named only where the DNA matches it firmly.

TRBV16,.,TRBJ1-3,TGTGCCAGCAGCCAAGACAGAGTCTACTCTGGAAACACCATATATTTT,CASSQDRVYSGNTIYF
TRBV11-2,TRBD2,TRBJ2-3,TGTGCCAGCAGCTTAGTGGCCGGGGAACTAGCGGGAGTCACGGATACGCAGTATTTT,CASSLVAGELAGVTDTQYF
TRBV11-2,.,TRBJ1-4,TGTGCCAGCAGCCCTGGGGAGGGAGAAAAACTGTTTTTT,CASSPGEGEKLFF
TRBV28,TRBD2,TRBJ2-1,TGTGCCAGCAGTTTAGGACTAGCGGGGGACTACAATGAGCAGTTCTTC,CASSLGLAGDYNEQFF
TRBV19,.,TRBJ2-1,TGTGCCAGTAGTATCCGAGAGACTAGTATTTCCTACAATGAGCAGTTCTTC,CASSIRETSISYNEQFF
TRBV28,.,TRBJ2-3,TGTGCCAGCAGTCTACATAGCACAGATACGCAGTATTTT,CASSLHSTDTQYF
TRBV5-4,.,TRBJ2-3,TGTGCCAGCAGCTTGGGTCTCTCGCCAGATACGCAGTATTTT,CASSLGLSPDTQYF
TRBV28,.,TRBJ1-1,TGTGCCAGCAGTTCCCCGACCGTGATGAACACTGAAGCTTTCTTT,CASSSPTVMNTEAFF
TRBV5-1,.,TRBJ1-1,TGCGCCAGCAGCTTGGGGATACAGGCGAACACTGAAGCTTTCTTT,CASSLGIQANTEAFF
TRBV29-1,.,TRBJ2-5,TGCAGCGTTGGGGGGGACCCGATGTTTGGAGAGACCCAGTACTTC,CSVGGDPMFGETQYF
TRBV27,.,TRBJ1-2,TGTGCCAGCAGTCCCGGTAGAGCCCGGGGCTATGGCTACACCTTC,CASSPGRARGYGYTF